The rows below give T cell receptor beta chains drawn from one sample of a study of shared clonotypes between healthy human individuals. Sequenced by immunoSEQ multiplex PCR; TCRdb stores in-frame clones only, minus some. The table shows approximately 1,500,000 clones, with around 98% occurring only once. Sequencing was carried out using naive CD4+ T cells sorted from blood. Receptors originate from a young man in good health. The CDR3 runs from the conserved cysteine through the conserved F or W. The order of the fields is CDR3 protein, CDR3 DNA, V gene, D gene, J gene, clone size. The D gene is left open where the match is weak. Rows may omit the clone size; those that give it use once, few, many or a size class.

CASSDRVNEQYF TGCGCCAGCAGTGACAGGGTCAACGAGCAGTACTTC TRBV10-2 . TRBJ2-7 .
CASSPNRVIGELFF TGTGCCAGCTCACCGAACAGGGTCATCGGGGAGCTGTTTTTT TRBV18 . TRBJ2-2 .
CASSFVSNTEAFF TGTGCCAGCAGTTTTGTCTCGAACACTGAAGCTTTCTTT TRBV28 . TRBJ1-1 .
CASSNRPQSFAEAFF TGTGCCAGCAGCAATCGGCCTCAAAGTTTTGCTGAAGCTTTCTTT TRBV21-1 . TRBJ1-1 .
CASSPLGGRGLLETQYF TGTGCCAGCAGCCCACTTGGGGGCAGGGGGCTTTTGGAGACCCAGTACTTC TRBV5-6 TRBD1 TRBJ2-5 .
CSVESLLGSTEAFF TGCAGCGTTGAGAGCTTGCTTGGTTCCACTGAAGCTTTCTTT TRBV29-1 . TRBJ1-1 .
CASSAERLAGTGELFF TGTGCCAGCAGCGCAGAAAGACTAGCGGGCACCGGGGAGCTGTTTTTT TRBV9 TRBD2 TRBJ2-2 .
CASSLGGRSRDEQYF TGTGCCAGCAGCTTAGGTGGCAGGTCAAGGGACGAGCAGTACTTC TRBV5-4 . TRBJ2-7 .
CASSKTHTYEQYF TGTGCCAGCAGCAAAACTCATACCTACGAGCAGTACTTC TRBV11-3 . TRBJ2-7 .
CASSVGIVSAYEQYF TGTGCCAGCAGCGTCGGAATCGTTTCCGCCTACGAGCAGTACTTC TRBV9 . TRBJ2-7 .
CASSLAGSSGNTIYF TGTGCCAGCAGCTTAGCAGGTAGCTCTGGAAACACCATATATTTT TRBV7-2 . TRBJ1-3 .
CASSSRSGSGDTQYF TGTGCCAGCAGCTCACGTAGCGGGAGTGGAGATACGCAGTATTTT TRBV7-9 TRBD2 TRBJ2-3 .
CASSTQQGNEQYF TGTGCCAGTAGTACCCAACAGGGGAACGAGCAGTACTTC TRBV19 TRBD1 TRBJ2-7 once
CATSRDFRAGVDGYTF TGTGCCACCAGCAGAGATTTCCGCGCAGGGGTGGATGGCTACACCTTC TRBV15 . TRBJ1-2 .
CASKGTSGYNEQFF TGTGCCAGTAAAGGCACTAGCGGGTACAATGAGCAGTTCTTC TRBV19 TRBD2 TRBJ2-1 .
CAGARRAFNQPQHF TGCGCGGGAGCGCGCCGGGCCTTCAATCAGCCCCAGCATTTT TRBV5-1 . TRBJ1-5 .
CASSPGLAGLTQETQYF TGCGCCAGCAGCCCGGGACTAGCGGGATTAACTCAAGAGACCCAGTACTTC TRBV5-1 TRBD2 TRBJ2-5 once
CASSYGAFDQPQHF TGTGCCAGCAGTTACGGGGCTTTCGATCAGCCCCAGCATTTT TRBV6-6 . TRBJ1-5 .
CASRVVTGDFYGYTF TGTGCCAGCAGGGTCGTCACAGGGGATTTCTATGGCTACACCTTC TRBV7-9 TRBD1 TRBJ1-2 once
CASSQVQGLYGYTF TGCGCCAGCAGCCAAGTACAGGGACTCTATGGCTACACCTTC TRBV4-1 . TRBJ1-2 .
CASSARGTTTNYGYTF TGTGCCAGCAGTGCACGAGGGACAACAACTAACTATGGCTACACCTTC TRBV6-1 . TRBJ1-2 .
CASSPLSFRGVSSNEQFF TGTGCCAGCTCACCACTCTCGTTTCGAGGAGTTTCTAGCAATGAGCAGTTCTTC TRBV18 . TRBJ2-1 .
CASSLLPTGEETQYF TGCGCCAGCAGCTTGCTCCCGACAGGGGAAGAGACCCAGTACTTC TRBV5-1 TRBD1 TRBJ2-5 .
CASSPYPGQATQETQYF TGTGCCAGCTCACCCTACCCGGGACAGGCAACCCAAGAGACCCAGTACTTC TRBV18 TRBD1 TRBJ2-5 .
CASSSGAGTDTQYF TGTGCCAGCTCATCGGGAGCTGGCACAGATACGCAGTATTTT TRBV18 . TRBJ2-3 once
CASSPTHSTDTQYF TGTGCCAGCAGCCCGACCCATAGCACAGATACGCAGTATTTT TRBV9 . TRBJ2-3 .
CASRGTSGRSNNEQFF TGTGCCAGCCGAGGGACTAGCGGGAGGTCCAACAATGAGCAGTTCTTC TRBV6-4 TRBD2 TRBJ2-1 .
CASSQSAFSYEQYF TGTGCCAGCAGCCAATCCGCGTTCTCCTACGAGCAGTACTTC TRBV28 . TRBJ2-7 .
CASSRTSGGGNYEQYF TGTGCCAGCAGCCGGACTAGCGGAGGGGGGAACTACGAGCAGTACTTC TRBV7-8 TRBD2 TRBJ2-7 once
CASSYAITGELFF TGTGCCAGCTCATACGCGATCACCGGGGAGCTGTTTTTT TRBV2 . TRBJ2-2 .
CASSFPPGTGHNEQFF TGTGCCAGCAGCTTCCCACCCGGGACAGGGCACAATGAGCAGTTCTTC TRBV7-9 TRBD1 TRBJ2-1 .